The 13 T cell receptor beta chains listed next were all sequenced from one sample in a study of CD8 T cells in ankylosing spondylitis. TCRdb fed the 5' RACE reads into MiXCR, producing one record per CDR3 protein. This sample has about 220,000 distinct CDR3 sequences, with roughly 25% found just once. Input material: blood, either unsorted or a sorted T cell fraction (not recorded which). The receptors come from a male donor with ankylosing spondylitis or in good health (not recorded which).

This clonotype has a count of ten or more. The rearrangement uses TRBV5-1 and TRBJ2-2, with TRBD1 matching 8 bases. The CDR3 covers 14 residues. V was clipped by 5 bases and J by 0 bases; unmatched bases: 0. Germline CDR1 and CDR2: SGHRS and YFSETQ. This chain's CDR3 is CASRQGANTGELFF. The CDR3 DNA is TGCGCCAGCAGACAGGGGGCGAACACCGGGGAGCTGTTTTTT.

V is TRBV20-1 and J is TRBJ2-7; 9 bases fit TRBD2. Germline V gene data show CDR1 as DFQATT and CDR2 as SNEGSKA (reference sequence). Trimming cost V 5 bases and J 1 base; bases outside gene matches: 6. This CDR3 contains 14 residues. In nucleotides, the CDR3 is TGCAGTGCTTGGGGTAGCGGGAGTTCCTACGAGCAGTACTTC. This sequence encodes CSAWGSGSSYEQYF.

This clonotype occurred a few times. V and J are TRBV27 and TRBJ1-2; 11 bases are shared with TRBD1. V was pared by 8 bases and J by 3 bases, with 8 bases of the junction left unmatched. The CDR3 is 15 residues long. Germline CDR1 and CDR2: MNHEY and SMNVEV (reference sequence). CDR3 loop: CASQGAGQGDYGYTF. In DNA form, the CDR3 reads TGTGCCAGCCAAGGGGCGGGACAGGGGGACTATGGCTACACCTTC.

The gene calls are TRBV20-1 and TRBJ2-4, with 10 bases fitting TRBD1. Per germline, CDR1 DFQATT and CDR2 SNEGSKA (reference sequence). V trimming: 4 bases; J trimming: 2 bases; junction bases outside the gene matches: 2. The CDR3 covers 14 residues. CDR3 DNA sequence: TGCAGTGCTAAGACAGGGGGCACCAAAAACATTCAGTACTTC. Translated, it gives CSAKTGGTKNIQYF.

Ten or more counts support this clonotype. CDR3 nucleotides: TGCGCCAGCAGCCAAGATTGGACCGCCGAGGAACCCCTCCACTTT. It translates to CASSQDWTAEEPLHF. The gene calls are TRBV4-1 and TRBJ1-6; D unclear. V shed 0 bases and J shed 12 bases, with 15 bases lying between them. The CDR3 loop spans 15 amino acids. Looked up from germline, CDR1 is MGHRA and CDR2 is YSYEKL.

This clonotype was counted at least ten times. Written as DNA, the CDR3 is TGTGCCAGCAGTTTCGAGGGGCCCGGGACCCAGTACTTC. It is translated as CASSFEGPGTQYF. The V and J genes are TRBV12-3 or TRBV12-4 and TRBJ2-5; D possibly matches TRBD1 or TRBD2 (5 bases each). V shed 3 bases and J shed 7 bases, with 12 bases lying between them. This CDR3 comprises 13 residues.

There are many counts of this clonotype. This rearrangement joins TRBV18 to TRBJ2-3, with 8 bases identical to TRBD2. Germline lookup yields CDR1 KGHSH and CDR2 LQKENI. The CDR3 totals 15 residues. V lost 1 base to trimming and J lost 4 bases; unmatched junction nucleotides: 4. The chain's CDR3 is CASSPQAGVADTQYF. The CDR3 nucleotides read TGTGCCAGCTCACCACAAGCGGGAGTGGCAGATACGCAGTATTTT.

The table lists this clonotype with many counts. The rearrangement links TRBV7-2 to TRBJ2-7; D is unclear. V was clipped by 7 bases and J by 4 bases, with 11 bases between them. This CDR3 has 12 residues. Germline CDR1 and CDR2: SGHTA and FQGNSA. CDR3 protein: CASTAGRYEQYF. In nucleotides, the CDR3 is TGTGCCAGCACCGCAGGAAGATACGAGCAGTACTTC.

This clonotype came up many times. The chain recombines TRBV5-1 with TRBJ2-3; D gene ambiguous. Trimming left V 0 bases short and J 4 bases short, with 9 bases between. The V gene's germline CDR1 is SGHRS and CDR2 YFSETQ. This CDR3 region has 14 residues. CDR3 nucleotides: TGCGCCAGCAGCTTGGTGGCCAGTTCAGATACGCAGTATTTT. This translates into CASSLVASSDTQYF.

This clonotype was seen just once. The genes are TRBV5-6 and TRBJ2-1; either TRBD1 or TRBD2 may fit D (9 bases each). The CDR3 totals 15 residues. Germline V gene sequence: CDR1 SGHDT, CDR2 YYEEEE. Trimming stripped 10 bases from V and 4 bases from J, with 21 bases between. The CDR3 sequence is CAGQGTLAGYNEQFF. The DNA of the CDR3 is TGTGCCGGACAGGGGACCCTAGCGGGGTACAATGAGCAGTTCTTC.

V usage is TRBV11-2 and J usage is TRBJ2-1, with 15 bases matching TRBD2. The CDR3 is made up of 21 amino acids. V was pared by 0 bases and J by 7 bases, with 16 bases of the junction left unmatched. The germline CDR1 and CDR2 sequences are SGHAT and FQNNGV. CDR3 protein: CASSLDPRRMGLAGGGNEQFF. CDR3 in DNA: TGTGCCAGCAGCTTAGATCCCAGGAGGATGGGACTAGCGGGAGGAGGGAATGAGCAGTTCTTC.

This clonotype appeared many times. The chain is built from TRBV20-1 and TRBJ2-7, with 10 bases identical to TRBD2. This CDR3 contains 14 residues. CDR1 and CDR2 from the germline V gene are DFQATT and SNEGSKA (reference sequence). The J segment lost 5 bases and the V segment lost 2 bases, leaving 6 bases of the junction unmatched. CDR3 amino acids: CSARLPSGSNEQYF. The CDR3 nucleotides read TGCAGTGCTAGACTCCCTAGCGGGAGCAACGAGCAGTACTTC.

This clonotype came up many times. The rearrangement links TRBV7-2 to TRBJ1-2; 9 bases fit TRBD1. The germline gives CDR1 SGHTA, CDR2 FQGNSA. The CDR3 totals 15 residues. The trim removed 7 bases at V and 1 base at J, leaving 7 bases unmatched. The CDR3, as DNA: TGTGCCAGCACCCCGGGGACAGGGATTAACTATGGCTACACCTTC. Translation gives CASTPGTGINYGYTF.